This T cell receptor (beta chain) was documented in a study of T-cell memory formation after mild COVID-19. This CDR3 has 13 amino acids. Germline CDR1 and CDR2: KGHDR and SFDVKD. After removal of 6 bases from V and 9 bases from J, the junction contained 4 bases not matched to a gene. This clonotype was recorded many times. TCRdb analysed the 5' RACE reads with MiXCR anew, one entry per CDR3 protein. The sample lists about 430,000 distinct CDR3 sequences, approximately 18% occurring once. Sequences were obtained from PBMCs or a T cell subset sorted from them (not recorded which). The source of this sequence is a man aged 18 to 30 who had mild COVID-19 (a few samples of this study predate the infection). Cell type and time point are not known. The gene calls are TRBV24-1 and TRBJ2-1, with TRBD2 matching over 10 bases. The CDR3, as DNA: TGTGCCACCAGTAGCGGGGGGGCAGGTGAGCAGTTCTTC. This translates into CATSSGGAGEQFF.